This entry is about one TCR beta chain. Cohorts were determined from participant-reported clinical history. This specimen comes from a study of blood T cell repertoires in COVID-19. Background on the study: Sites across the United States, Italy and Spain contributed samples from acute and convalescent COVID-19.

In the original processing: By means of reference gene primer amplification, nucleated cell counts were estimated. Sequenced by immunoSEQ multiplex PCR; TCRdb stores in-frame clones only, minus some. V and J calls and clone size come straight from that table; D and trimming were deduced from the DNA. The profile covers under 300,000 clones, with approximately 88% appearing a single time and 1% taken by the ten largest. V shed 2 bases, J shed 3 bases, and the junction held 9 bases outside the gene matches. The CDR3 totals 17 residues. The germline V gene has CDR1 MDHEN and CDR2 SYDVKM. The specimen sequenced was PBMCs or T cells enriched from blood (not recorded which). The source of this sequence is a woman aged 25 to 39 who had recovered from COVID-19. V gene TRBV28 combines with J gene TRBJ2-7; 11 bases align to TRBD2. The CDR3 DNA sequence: TGTGCCAGCAGTTTACAGAGTGGACTAGCGGGTTTCTACGAGCAGTACTTC. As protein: CASSLQSGLAGFYEQYF. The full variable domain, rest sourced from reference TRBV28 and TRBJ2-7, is DVKVTQSSRYLVKRTGEKVFLECVQDMDHENMFWYRQDPGLGLRLIYFSYDVKMKEKGDIPEGYSVSREKKERFSLILESASTNQTSMYLCASSLQSGLAGFYEQYFGPGTRLTVT.